The present T cell receptor (beta chain) was sequenced within a study of blood T cell repertoires in COVID-19 (TCRdb year 2020). For context, the study as a whole: Collaborator samples came from the United States, Italy and Spain and covered acute and convalescent phases of COVID-19. The material from the prospective study consisted of cDNA or gDNA derived from T cells, B-cell-depleted T cells, or PBMCs. The dataset comprised deeply sampled blood TCRbeta repertoires from subjects exposed to, actively infected with, or recovered from COVID-19. The repertoires were made available in a free public database intended to serve as a resource for research on the immune response to SARS-CoV-2. The samples were drawn from the first 160 participants of the ongoing ImmuneRACE study and from 1,254 subjects provided by 6 global collaborators. Nearly every sample came with metadata listing a de-identified subject ID, COVID-19 status, age in years and sex. Where HLA class I and class II types were available, the types were taken from metadata supplied by the sample provider, not from assay-based typing.

TCRbeta CDR3 regions were amplified from genomic DNA by means of the immunoSEQ Assay, a bias-controlled multiplex PCR. The study's own analysis went as follows. The number of nucleated cells in each sample was estimated by amplification of reference gene primers within the assay. To quantify the absolute abundance of each unique TCRbeta CDR3 rearrangement, sequence reads were collapsed and filtered. Productive Simpson clonality was computed per sample as the square root of Simpson's diversity index over productive rearrangements. As stored in TCRdb, this immuneACCESS dataset retains in-frame rearrangements with V and J assigned. A fraction of the clones does not appear; measured against another copy, unresolved V genes explain less than half of the discrepancy, and the remainder lacks a known reason. V and J calls and clone size are as listed in that table; D and trimming were resolved from the DNA. This sample lists roughly 100,000 clones; around 84% were detected once. Jointly, the top ten make up around a quarter of the sample.

The germline V gene provides CDR1 SGHDN and CDR2 FVKESK. V and J lose 4 bases and 3 bases, and a span of 17 bases separates them. The CDR3 covers 16 residues, taking in both the cysteine and the phenylalanine. Only CDR3 DNA is held: 48 bases, read in frame from base 1. Findings and caveats that apply to the study as a whole: How much clinical and demographic metadata was included differed by source and by participant, and the metadata was provided uncurated.

The collaborating institutions used their own protocols to collect whole blood in K2EDTA tubes. Collaborator samples were shipped for TCRbeta analysis as frozen whole blood, isolated PBMCs, or DNA extracted from either sample type. Worth noting for this clone: There is no known antigen for this receptor. One base away there is no much larger clone; base qualities are not given.

The specimen sequenced was peripheral blood. The TCR sequence derives from a man between 60 and 75 years old with acute or convalescent COVID-19. The chain links TRBV14 with TRBJ2-3, with TRBD2 as a weak D call on 6 bases. The DNA reads TGTGCCAGCAGCCCCCTTAAGGGAGGAAGGACAGATACGCAGTATTTT. This yields the protein CASSPLKGGRTDTQYF.